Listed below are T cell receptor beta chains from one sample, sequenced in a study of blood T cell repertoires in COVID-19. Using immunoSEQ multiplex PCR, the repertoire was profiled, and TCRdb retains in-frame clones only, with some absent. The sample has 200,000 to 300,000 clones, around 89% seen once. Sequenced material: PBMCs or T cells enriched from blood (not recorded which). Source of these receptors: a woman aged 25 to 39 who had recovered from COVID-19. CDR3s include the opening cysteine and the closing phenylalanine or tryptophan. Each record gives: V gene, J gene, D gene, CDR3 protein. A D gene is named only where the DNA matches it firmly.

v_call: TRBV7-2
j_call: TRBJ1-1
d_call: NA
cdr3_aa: CASSPHAGDTEAFF

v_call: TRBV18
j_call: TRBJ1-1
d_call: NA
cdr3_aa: CASSPLRILRINKTEMNTEAFF

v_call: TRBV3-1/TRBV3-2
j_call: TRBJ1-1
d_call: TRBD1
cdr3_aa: CASTGDRVTEAFF

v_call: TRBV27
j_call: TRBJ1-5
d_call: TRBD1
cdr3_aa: CASSFGQGGQPQHF

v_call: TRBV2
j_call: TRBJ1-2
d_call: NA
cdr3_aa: CASSTYLPLQDNYGYTF

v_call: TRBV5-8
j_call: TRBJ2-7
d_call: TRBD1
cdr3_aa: CASSLVRGRAYEQYF

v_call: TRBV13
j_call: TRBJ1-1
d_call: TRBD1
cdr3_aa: CASSRQGYLVNTEAFF

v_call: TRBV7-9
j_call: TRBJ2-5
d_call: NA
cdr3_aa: CASSKGGTETQYF

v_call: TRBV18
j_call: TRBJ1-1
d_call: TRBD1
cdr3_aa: CASSGPTGAKGTEAFF

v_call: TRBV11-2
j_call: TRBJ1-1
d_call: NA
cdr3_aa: CASSDLNLRARVAEAFF

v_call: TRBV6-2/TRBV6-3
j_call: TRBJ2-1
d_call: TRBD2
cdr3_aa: CASSYSLGGTNYNEQFF

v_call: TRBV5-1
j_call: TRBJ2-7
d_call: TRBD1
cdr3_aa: CASSLEGTGGNEQYF

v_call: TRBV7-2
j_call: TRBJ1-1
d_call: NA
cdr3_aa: CASSLLRSRPEAFF

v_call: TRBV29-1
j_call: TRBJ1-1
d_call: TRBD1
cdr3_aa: CSAQGDVTEAFF

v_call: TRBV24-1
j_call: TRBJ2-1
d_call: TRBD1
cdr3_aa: CATSDFGVGQGHNEQFF

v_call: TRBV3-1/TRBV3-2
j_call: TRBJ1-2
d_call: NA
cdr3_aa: CASSQGHGGWVGGYTF